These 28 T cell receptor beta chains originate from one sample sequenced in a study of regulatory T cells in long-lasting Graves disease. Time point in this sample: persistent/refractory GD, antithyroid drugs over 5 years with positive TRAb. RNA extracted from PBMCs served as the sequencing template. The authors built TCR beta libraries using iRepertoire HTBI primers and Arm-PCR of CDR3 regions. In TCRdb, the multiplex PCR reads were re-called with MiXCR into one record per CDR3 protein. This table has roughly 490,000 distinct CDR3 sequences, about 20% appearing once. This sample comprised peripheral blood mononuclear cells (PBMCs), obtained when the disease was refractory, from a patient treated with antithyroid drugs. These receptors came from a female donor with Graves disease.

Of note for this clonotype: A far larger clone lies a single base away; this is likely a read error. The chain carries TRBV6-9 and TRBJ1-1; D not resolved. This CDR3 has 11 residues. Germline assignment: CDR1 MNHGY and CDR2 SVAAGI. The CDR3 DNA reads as TGTGCCAGCGGTTACGACACTGAAGCTTTCTTT. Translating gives CASGYDTEAFF.

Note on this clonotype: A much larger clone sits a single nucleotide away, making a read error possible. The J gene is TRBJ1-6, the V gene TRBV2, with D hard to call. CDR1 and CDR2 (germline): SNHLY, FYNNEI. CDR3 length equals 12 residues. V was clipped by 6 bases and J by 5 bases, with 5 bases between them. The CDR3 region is CASSDNNSPLHF. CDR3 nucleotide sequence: TGTGCCAGCAGCGATAATAATTCACCCCTCCACTTT. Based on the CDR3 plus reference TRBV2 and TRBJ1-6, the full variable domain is EPEVTQTPSHQVTQMGQEVILRCVPISNHLYFYWYRQILGQKVEFLVSFYNNEISEKSEIFDDQFSVERPDGSNFTLKIRSTKLEDSAMYFCASSDNNSPLHFGNGTRLTVT.

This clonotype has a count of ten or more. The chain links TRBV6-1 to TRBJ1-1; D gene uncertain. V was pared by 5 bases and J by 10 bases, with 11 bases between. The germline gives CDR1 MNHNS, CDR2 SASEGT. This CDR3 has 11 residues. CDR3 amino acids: CASSKLKRAFF. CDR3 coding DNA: TGTGCCAGCAGTAAATTAAAACGAGCTTTCTTT.

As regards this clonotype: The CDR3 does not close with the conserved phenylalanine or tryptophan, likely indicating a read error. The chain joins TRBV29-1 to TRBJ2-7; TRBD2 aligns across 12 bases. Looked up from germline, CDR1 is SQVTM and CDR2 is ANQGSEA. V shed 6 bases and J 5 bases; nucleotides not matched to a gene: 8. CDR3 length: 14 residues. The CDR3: CSVQPTSGGNEQYL. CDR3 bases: TGCAGCGTCCAACCGACTAGCGGGGGCAACGAGCAGTACCTC.

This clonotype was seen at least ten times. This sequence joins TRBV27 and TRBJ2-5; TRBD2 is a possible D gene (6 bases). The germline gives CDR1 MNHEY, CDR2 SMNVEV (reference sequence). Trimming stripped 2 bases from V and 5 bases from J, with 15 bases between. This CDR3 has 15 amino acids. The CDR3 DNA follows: TGTGCCAGCAGTTTAAGGGCGGGGATCGGGGAGACCCAGTACTTC. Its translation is CASSLRAGIGETQYF.

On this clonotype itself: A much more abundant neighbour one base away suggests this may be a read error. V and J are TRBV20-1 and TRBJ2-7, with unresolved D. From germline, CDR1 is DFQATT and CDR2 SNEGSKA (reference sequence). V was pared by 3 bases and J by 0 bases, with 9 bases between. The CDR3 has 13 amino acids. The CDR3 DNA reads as TGCAGTGCTAGCAGGTCCTTCTCCTACGAGCAGTACTTC. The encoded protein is CSASRSFSYEQYF.

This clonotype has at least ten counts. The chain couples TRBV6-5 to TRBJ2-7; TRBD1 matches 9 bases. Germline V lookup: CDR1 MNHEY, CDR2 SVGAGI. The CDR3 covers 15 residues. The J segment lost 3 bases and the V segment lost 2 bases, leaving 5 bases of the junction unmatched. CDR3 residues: CASSYEAGQGYEQYF. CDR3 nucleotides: TGTGCCAGCAGTTACGAGGCGGGACAGGGCTACGAGCAGTACTTC.

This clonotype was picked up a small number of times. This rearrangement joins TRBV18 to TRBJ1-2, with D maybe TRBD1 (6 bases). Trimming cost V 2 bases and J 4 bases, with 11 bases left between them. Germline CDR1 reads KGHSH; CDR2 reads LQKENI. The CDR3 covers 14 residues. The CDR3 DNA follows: TGTGCCAGCTCACCAGCGGAGGGGGGCTATGGCTACACCTTC. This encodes CASSPAEGGYGYTF.

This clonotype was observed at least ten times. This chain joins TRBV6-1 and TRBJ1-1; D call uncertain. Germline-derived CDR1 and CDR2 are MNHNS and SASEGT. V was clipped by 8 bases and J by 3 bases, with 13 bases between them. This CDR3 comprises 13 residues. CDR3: CASSRGPDTEAFF. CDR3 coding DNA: TGTGCCAGCTCGAGAGGTCCTGACACTGAAGCTTTCTTT.

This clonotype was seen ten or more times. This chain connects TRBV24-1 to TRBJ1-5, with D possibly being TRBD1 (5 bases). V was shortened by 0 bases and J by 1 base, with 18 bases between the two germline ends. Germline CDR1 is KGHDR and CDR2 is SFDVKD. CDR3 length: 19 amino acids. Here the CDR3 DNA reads TGTGCCACCAGTGATTTGCGTCAGGGTCATACTAGAAGCAATCAGCCCCAGCATTTT. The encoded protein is CATSDLRQGHTRSNQPQHF.

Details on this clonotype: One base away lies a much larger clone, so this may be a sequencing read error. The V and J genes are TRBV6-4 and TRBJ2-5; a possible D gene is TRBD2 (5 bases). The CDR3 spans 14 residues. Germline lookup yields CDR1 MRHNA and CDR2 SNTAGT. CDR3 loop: CASTTGFGVRTLYF. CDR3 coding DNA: TGTGCCAGCACCACGGGCTTCGGGGTCCGGACCCTGTACTTC.

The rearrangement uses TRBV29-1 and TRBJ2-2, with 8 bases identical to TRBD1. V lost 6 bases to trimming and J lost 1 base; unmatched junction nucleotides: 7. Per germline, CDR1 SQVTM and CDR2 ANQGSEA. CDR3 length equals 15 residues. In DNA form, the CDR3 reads TGCAGCGTACCTCGGACAGGGTTGAACACCGGGGAGCTGTTTTTT. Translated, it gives CSVPRTGLNTGELFF.

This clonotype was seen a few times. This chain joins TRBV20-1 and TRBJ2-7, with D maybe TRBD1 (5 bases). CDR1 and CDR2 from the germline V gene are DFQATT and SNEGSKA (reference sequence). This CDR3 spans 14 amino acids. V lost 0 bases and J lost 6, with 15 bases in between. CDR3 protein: CSARDLARVSEQYF. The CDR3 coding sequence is TGCAGTGCTAGAGATCTCGCCAGGGTTAGCGAGCAGTACTTC.

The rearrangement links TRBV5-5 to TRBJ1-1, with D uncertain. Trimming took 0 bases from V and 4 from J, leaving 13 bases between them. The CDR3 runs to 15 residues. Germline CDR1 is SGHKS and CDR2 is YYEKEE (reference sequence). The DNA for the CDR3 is TGTGCCAGCAGCTTGGGGGGAATTAGCGGCACTGAAGCTTTCTTT. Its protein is CASSLGGISGTEAFF. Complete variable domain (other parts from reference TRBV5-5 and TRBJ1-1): DAGVTQSPTHLIKTRGQQVTLRCSPISGHKSVSWYQQVLGQGPQFIFQYYEKEERGRGNFPDRFSARQFPNYSSELNVNALLLGDSALYLCASSLGGISGTEAFFGQGTRLTVV.

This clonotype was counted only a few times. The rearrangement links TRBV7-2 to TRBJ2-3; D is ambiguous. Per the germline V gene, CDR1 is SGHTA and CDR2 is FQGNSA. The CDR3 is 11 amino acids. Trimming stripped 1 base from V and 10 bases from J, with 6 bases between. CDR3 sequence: CASSLGSAQYF. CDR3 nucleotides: TGTGCCAGCAGCTTAGGCTCCGCGCAGTATTTT.

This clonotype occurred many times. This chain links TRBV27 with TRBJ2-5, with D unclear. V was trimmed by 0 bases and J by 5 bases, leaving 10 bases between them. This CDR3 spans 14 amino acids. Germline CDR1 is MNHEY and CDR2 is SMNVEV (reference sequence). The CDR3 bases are TGTGCCAGCAGTTTATCGAAGACATCGGAGACCCAGTACTTC. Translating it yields CASSLSKTSETQYF.

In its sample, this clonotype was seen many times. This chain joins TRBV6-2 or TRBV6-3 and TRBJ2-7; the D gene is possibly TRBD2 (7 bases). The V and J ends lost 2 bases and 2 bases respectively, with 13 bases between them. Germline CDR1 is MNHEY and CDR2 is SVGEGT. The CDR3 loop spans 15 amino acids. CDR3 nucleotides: TGTGCCAGCAGTTACGGGCCGCGGGGGCCCTACGAGCAGTACTTC. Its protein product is CASSYGPRGPYEQYF.

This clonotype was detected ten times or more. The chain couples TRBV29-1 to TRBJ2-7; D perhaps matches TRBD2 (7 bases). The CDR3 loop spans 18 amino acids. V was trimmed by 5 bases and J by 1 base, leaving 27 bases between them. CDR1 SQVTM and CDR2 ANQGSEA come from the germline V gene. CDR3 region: CSVLQGGKWREQSYEQYF. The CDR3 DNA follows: TGCAGCGTTTTACAGGGAGGGAAGTGGCGGGAGCAATCCTACGAGCAGTACTTC.

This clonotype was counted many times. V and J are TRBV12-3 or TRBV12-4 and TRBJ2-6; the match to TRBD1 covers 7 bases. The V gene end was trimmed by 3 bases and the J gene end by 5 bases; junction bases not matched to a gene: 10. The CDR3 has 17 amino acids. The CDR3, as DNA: TGTGCCAGCAGTTTTCAAGAACAGGGGCTCAGGGCCAACGTCCTGACTTTC. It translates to CASSFQEQGLRANVLTF.

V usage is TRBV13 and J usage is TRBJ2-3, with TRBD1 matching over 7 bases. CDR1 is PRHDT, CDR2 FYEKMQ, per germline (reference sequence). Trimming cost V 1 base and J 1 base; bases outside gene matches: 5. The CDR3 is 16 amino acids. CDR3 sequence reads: CASSLVRGPRTDTQYF. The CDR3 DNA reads TGTGCCAGCAGCTTAGTGAGGGGGCCCCGCACAGATACGCAGTATTTT.

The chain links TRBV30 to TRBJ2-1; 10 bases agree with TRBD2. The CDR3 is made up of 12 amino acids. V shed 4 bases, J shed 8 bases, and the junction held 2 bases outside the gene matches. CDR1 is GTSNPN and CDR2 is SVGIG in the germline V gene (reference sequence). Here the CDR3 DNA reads TGTGCCTGGACTAGCGGGGGCGATGAGCAGTTCTTC. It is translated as CAWTSGGDEQFF. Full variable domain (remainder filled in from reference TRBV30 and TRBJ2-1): SQTIHQWPATLVQPVGSPLSLECTVEGTSNPNLYWYRQAAGRGLQLLFYSVGIGQISSEVPQNLSASRPQDRQFILSSKKLLLSDSGFYLCAWTSGGDEQFFGPGTRLTVL.

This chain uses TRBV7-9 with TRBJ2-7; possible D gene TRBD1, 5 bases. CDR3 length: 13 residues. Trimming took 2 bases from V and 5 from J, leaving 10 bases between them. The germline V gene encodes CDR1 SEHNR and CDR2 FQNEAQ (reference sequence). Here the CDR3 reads CASSLQAGNEQYF. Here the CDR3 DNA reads TGTGCCAGCAGCTTACAGGCAGGGAACGAGCAGTACTTC. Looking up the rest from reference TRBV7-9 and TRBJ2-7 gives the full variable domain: DTGVSQNPRHKITKRGQNVTFRCDPISEHNRLYWYRQTLGQGPEFLTYFQNEAQLEKSRLLSDRFSAERPKGSFSTLEIQRTEQGDSAMYLCASSLQAGNEQYFGPGTRLTVT.

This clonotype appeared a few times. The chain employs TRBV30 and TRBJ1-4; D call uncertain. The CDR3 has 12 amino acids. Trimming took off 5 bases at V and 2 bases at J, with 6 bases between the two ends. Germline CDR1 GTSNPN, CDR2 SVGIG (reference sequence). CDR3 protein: CAWGWTNEKLFF. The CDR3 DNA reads TGTGCCTGGGGGTGGACTAATGAAAAACTGTTTTTT.

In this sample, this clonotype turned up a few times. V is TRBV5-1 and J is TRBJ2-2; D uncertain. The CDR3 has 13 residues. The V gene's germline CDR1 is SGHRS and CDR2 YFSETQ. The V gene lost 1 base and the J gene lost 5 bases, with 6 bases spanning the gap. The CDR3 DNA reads TGCGCCAGCAGCTTGTATCGGACCGGGGAGCTGTTTTTT. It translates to CASSLYRTGELFF.

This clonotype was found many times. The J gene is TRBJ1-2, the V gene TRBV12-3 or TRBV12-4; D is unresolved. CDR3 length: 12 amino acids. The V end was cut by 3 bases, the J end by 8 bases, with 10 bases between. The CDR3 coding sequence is TGTGCCAGCAGTTTTGACGTGGAAGGCTACACCTTC. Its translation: CASSFDVEGYTF.

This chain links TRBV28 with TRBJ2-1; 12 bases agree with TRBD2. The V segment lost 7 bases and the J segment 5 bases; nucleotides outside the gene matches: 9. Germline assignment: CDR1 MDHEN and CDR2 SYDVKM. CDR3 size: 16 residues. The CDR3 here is CASNIPGLAGNNEQFF. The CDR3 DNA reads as TGTGCCAGCAATATTCCCGGACTAGCGGGAAACAATGAGCAGTTCTTC. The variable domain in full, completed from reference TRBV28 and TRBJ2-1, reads DVKVTQSSRYLVKRTGEKVFLECVQDMDHENMFWYRQDPGLGLRLIYFSYDVKMKEKGDIPEGYSVSREKKERFSLILESASTNQTSMYLCASNIPGLAGNNEQFFGPGTRLTVL.

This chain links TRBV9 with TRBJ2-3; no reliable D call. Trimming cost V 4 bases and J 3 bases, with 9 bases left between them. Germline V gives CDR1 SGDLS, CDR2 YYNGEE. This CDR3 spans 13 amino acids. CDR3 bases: TGTGCCAGCAGCCCTTATGCGACAGATACGCAGTATTTT. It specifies CASSPYATDTQYF.

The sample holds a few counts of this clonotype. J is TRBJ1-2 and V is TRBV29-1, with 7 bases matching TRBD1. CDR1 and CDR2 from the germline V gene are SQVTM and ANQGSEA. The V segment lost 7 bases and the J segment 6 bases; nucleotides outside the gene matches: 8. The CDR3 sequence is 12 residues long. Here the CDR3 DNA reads TGCAGCGGGGGAGGGGGCCAGGATGGCTACACCTTC. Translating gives CSGGGGQDGYTF.